A selection of T cell receptor beta chains follows, all from one sample in a study of OX40 agonist ivuxolimab in advanced cancers. Produced via immunoSEQ multiplex PCR; TCRdb's table is partial and in-frame only. Of 9,000 to 15,000 clones listed, about 80% are singletons. The sequencing here drew on CD4+ or CD8+ T cells sorted from blood, taken in a trial of the OX40 agonist ivuxolimab. The receptors were gathered from an adult with an advanced solid tumor such as melanoma, head and neck, liver or kidney cancer. Each CDR3 is given with its conserved first and last residue. The D gene is left open where the match is weak. The size entry is marked missing in some rows and otherwise reads once, few, many or a size class.

v_gene	j_gene	d_gene	abundance	CDR3aa	CDR3nt
TRBV7-8	TRBJ2-3	NA	NA	CASSLAQGGDTQYF	TGTGCCAGCAGTTTAGCGCAGGGTGGGGATACGCAGTATTTT
TRBV19	TRBJ1-2	TRBD1	NA	CASSSGQGGYGYTF	TGTGCCAGTAGCTCGGGACAGGGGGGCTATGGCTACACCTTC
TRBV27	TRBJ1-5	NA	NA	CASSVSGNQPQHF	TGTGCCAGCAGTGTGTCGGGGAATCAGCCCCAGCATTTT
TRBV13	TRBJ1-2	NA	NA	CASSLVDASEGDTRDGYTF	TGTGCCAGCAGCTTAGTCGATGCCAGTGAGGGAGATACGAGGGATGGCTACACCTTC
TRBV6-5	TRBJ1-6	TRBD1	NA	CASSSGQEGSPLHF	TGTGCCAGCAGTTCCGGACAGGAGGGATCACCCCTCCACTTT
TRBV30	TRBJ2-3	NA	NA	CAWSRQGLSTDTQYF	TGTGCCTGGAGCCGACAGGGACTAAGCACAGATACGCAGTATTTT
TRBV7-9	TRBJ2-1	TRBD2	once	CASSLTSGAYNEQFF	TGTGCCAGCAGCCTGACTAGCGGAGCTTACAATGAGCAGTTCTTC
TRBV27	TRBJ2-5	NA	NA	CASSSFSQETQYF	TGTGCCAGCAGTTCTTTCAGCCAAGAGACCCAGTACTTC
TRBV6-1	TRBJ1-3	NA	NA	CASSEYGPSGNTIYF	TGTGCCAGCAGTGAATACGGACCGTCTGGAAACACCATATATTTT
TRBV11-2	TRBJ2-1	NA	NA	CASNPGQISYNEQFF	TGTGCCAGCAACCCAGGACAGATATCCTACAATGAGCAGTTCTTC
TRBV5-6	TRBJ1-1	TRBD1	NA	CASSPGQEDPTEAFF	TGTGCCAGCAGCCCGGGACAGGAGGACCCCACTGAAGCTTTCTTT
TRBV25-1	TRBJ1-3	NA	NA	CASSLSGSTIYF	TGTGCCAGCAGTCTATCGGGGTCCACCATATATTTT
TRBV6-4	TRBJ2-1	TRBD2	NA	CASSGGQTSGSVYNEQFF	TGTGCCAGCAGTGGGGGCCAGACTAGCGGGAGTGTGTACAATGAGCAGTTCTTC
TRBV11-3	TRBJ1-1	NA	medium-sized	CASSTTGHKNTEAFF	TGTGCCAGCAGCACAACAGGTCATAAAAACACTGAAGCTTTCTTT
TRBV7-2	TRBJ2-1	NA	NA	CASSLWGNEQFF	TGTGCCAGCAGCTTATGGGGTAATGAGCAGTTCTTC
TRBV5-5	TRBJ2-4	TRBD1	NA	CASSSGQGKDIQYF	TGTGCCAGCAGCTCAGGACAGGGGAAAGACATTCAGTACTTC
TRBV2	TRBJ1-1	TRBD1	NA	CASSDGQGDEAFF	TGTGCCAGCAGTGATGGACAGGGTGATGAAGCTTTCTTT
TRBV28	TRBJ2-1	TRBD2	NA	CASSSLAGPSYNEQFF	TGTGCCAGCAGTTCCTTAGCGGGGCCCTCCTACAATGAGCAGTTCTTC
TRBV10-2	TRBJ2-7	TRBD2	NA	CASSEWGAAGGSYEQYF	TGCGCCAGCAGTGAGTGGGGGGCAGCGGGAGGTTCCTACGAGCAGTACTTC
TRBV6-6	TRBJ1-2	TRBD1	NA	CASSFLGQGYGYTF	TGTGCCAGCAGTTTCCTCGGACAGGGATATGGCTACACCTTC
TRBV19	TRBJ1-5	TRBD1	NA	CASSIGDRGLSQPQHF	TGTGCCAGTAGTATTGGGGACAGGGGTCTGAGTCAGCCCCAGCATTTT
TRBV21-1	TRBJ2-1	NA	NA	CASSPEGIGSYNEQFF	TGTGCCAGCAGCCCCGAGGGGATAGGCTCCTACAATGAGCAGTTCTTC
TRBV7-9	TRBJ2-5	NA	NA	CASSPQGHETQYF	TGTGCCAGCAGCCCCCAGGGACACGAGACCCAGTACTTC
TRBV11-2	TRBJ1-2	TRBD1	NA	CASSPGTGDYGYTF	TGTGCCAGCAGCCCTGGGACAGGGGACTATGGCTACACCTTC
TRBV11-2	TRBJ1-2	NA	NA	CASSARTVGYTF	TGTGCCAGCAGCGCCAGGACAGTTGGCTACACCTTC
TRBV10-3	TRBJ1-2	NA	NA	CAISDNRGTNYGYTF	TGTGCCATCAGTGATAACCGGGGGACAAACTATGGCTACACCTTC
TRBV4-1	TRBJ2-3	NA	once	CASSQVLEGRGTDTQYF	TGCGCCAGCAGCCAAGTCCTTGAGGGCCGGGGCACAGATACGCAGTATTTT
TRBV6-6	TRBJ2-7	TRBD2	NA	CASGLAGNEQYF	TGTGCCAGCGGACTAGCGGGCAACGAGCAGTACTTC
TRBV27	TRBJ2-3	NA	NA	CASSSGREVTDTQYF	TGTGCCAGCAGTTCCGGGCGGGAAGTCACGGATACGCAGTATTTT
TRBV2	TRBJ1-1	NA	NA	CASSWTAKNTEAFF	TGTGCCAGCAGTTGGACAGCAAAGAACACTGAAGCTTTCTTT
TRBV2	TRBJ2-1	TRBD2	NA	CASSEARLAVHNEQFF	TGTGCCAGCAGTGAAGCGCGGCTAGCGGTCCACAATGAGCAGTTCTTC
TRBV7-3	TRBJ1-2	NA	NA	CASSLTVSYGYTF	TGTGCCAGCAGCTTAACTGTTAGCTATGGCTACACCTTC
TRBV15	TRBJ2-2	TRBD1	NA	CATSRETGGLFF	TGTGCCACCAGCAGAGAAACAGGGGGGCTGTTTTTT
TRBV2	TRBJ2-1	NA	NA	CASRGGQSSYNEQFF	TGTGCCAGCAGGGGGGGACAGAGCTCCTACAATGAGCAGTTCTTC
TRBV7-9	TRBJ1-1	NA	NA	CASSLSSEGEAFF	TGTGCCAGCAGCCTTTCCTCGGAGGGTGAAGCTTTCTTT
TRBV4-3	TRBJ1-1	NA	NA	CASSQVTVNTEAFF	TGCGCCAGCAGCCAAGTGACCGTGAACACTGAAGCTTTCTTT
TRBV2	TRBJ2-3	TRBD1	NA	CASSLTGVGADTQYF	TGTGCCAGCAGTCTAACAGGGGTGGGCGCAGATACGCAGTATTTT
TRBV6-4	TRBJ2-1	TRBD2	NA	CASSFGTIYNEQFF	TGTGCCAGCAGTTTTGGGACTATATACAATGAGCAGTTCTTC
TRBV6-6	TRBJ2-1	NA	NA	CASSYRQIYEQFF	TGTGCCAGCAGTTACCGACAGATTTATGAGCAGTTCTTC
TRBV21-1	TRBJ1-3	NA	NA	CASSKDDRRNTIYF	TGTGCCAGCAGCAAAGATGACAGACGAAACACCATATATTTT
TRBV16	TRBJ1-2	NA	NA	CASSQFRAGEGYTF	TGTGCCAGCAGCCAATTTCGGGCGGGGGAAGGCTACACCTTC
TRBV27	TRBJ1-1	NA	NA	CVSSPPYPGETEAFF	TGTGTCAGCAGTCCTCCGTACCCAGGGGAAACTGAAGCTTTCTTT
TRBV5-4	TRBJ2-2	NA	NA	CASSLGFSGNTGELFF	TGTGCCAGCAGCTTGGGATTTAGCGGAAACACCGGGGAGCTGTTTTTT
TRBV7-6	TRBJ1-5	NA	NA	CASSLAGTLGQPQHF	TGTGCCAGCAGCTTAGCCGGGACCCTAGGTCAGCCCCAGCATTTT
TRBV6-4	TRBJ2-7	NA	NA	CASRKLARENEQYF	TGTGCCAGCAGGAAACTAGCTCGGGAAAACGAGCAGTACTTC
TRBV19	TRBJ2-3	NA	NA	CASTGGTSTDTQYF	TGTGCCAGTACTGGCGGAACTAGCACAGATACGCAGTATTTT
TRBV27	TRBJ2-1	NA	NA	CASSLKGPSYNEQFF	TGTGCCAGCAGTTTAAAGGGCCCCAGTTACAATGAGCAGTTCTTC
TRBV5-4	TRBJ2-3	TRBD2	NA	CASSLAKSGGGTDTQYF	TGTGCCAGCAGCTTGGCCAAGAGCGGGGGGGGCACAGATACGCAGTATTTT
TRBV6-8	TRBJ1-1	NA	NA	CASSLTETTEAFF	TGTGCCAGCAGTTTAACAGAGACCACTGAAGCTTTCTTT
TRBV4-3	TRBJ2-1	NA	NA	CASSQDLGGPSSYNEQFF	TGCGCCAGCAGCCAAGATCTGGGGGGCCCGAGCTCCTACAATGAGCAGTTCTTC
TRBV7-8	TRBJ2-7	NA	NA	CASSPRSRSYEQYF	TGTGCCAGCAGCCCCCGTTCTAGAAGCTACGAGCAGTACTTC
TRBV4-1	TRBJ1-5	NA	large	CASSQDRGRVNQPQHF	TGCGCCAGCAGCCAAGATCGAGGGCGGGTGAATCAGCCCCAGCATTTT
TRBV2	TRBJ1-1	TRBD1	NA	CASSTNQGQDVGAFF	TGTGCCAGCAGCACTAACCAGGGACAGGACGTGGGGGCTTTCTTT
TRBV7-9	TRBJ2-3	TRBD2	medium-sized	CASTLIGLAGEDTQYF	TGTGCCAGCACCCTTATTGGCCTAGCGGGAGAAGATACGCAGTATTTT
TRBV15	TRBJ1-5	TRBD1	NA	CATSRQTGRSNQPQHF	TGTGCCACCAGCAGACAGACAGGGAGGAGCAATCAGCCCCAGCATTTT
TRBV10-1	TRBJ2-2	TRBD2	large	CAQDRREEENTGELFF	TGCGCCCAAGACAGGCGGGAGGAGGAGAACACCGGGGAGCTGTTTTTT
TRBV6-4	TRBJ2-1	TRBD2	NA	CASSVAGEYNEQFF	TGTGCCAGCAGCGTAGCGGGAGAATACAATGAGCAGTTCTTC
TRBV11-1	TRBJ2-3	TRBD2	NA	CASSWEGTQYF	TGTGCCAGCAGCTGGGAGGGGACGCAGTATTTT
TRBV2	TRBJ2-7	TRBD2	NA	CASALAEAYEQYF	TGTGCCAGCGCACTAGCGGAAGCCTACGAGCAGTACTTC
TRBV6-5	TRBJ2-7	NA	NA	CASSYGWEQYF	TGTGCCAGCAGTTACGGTTGGGAGCAGTACTTC